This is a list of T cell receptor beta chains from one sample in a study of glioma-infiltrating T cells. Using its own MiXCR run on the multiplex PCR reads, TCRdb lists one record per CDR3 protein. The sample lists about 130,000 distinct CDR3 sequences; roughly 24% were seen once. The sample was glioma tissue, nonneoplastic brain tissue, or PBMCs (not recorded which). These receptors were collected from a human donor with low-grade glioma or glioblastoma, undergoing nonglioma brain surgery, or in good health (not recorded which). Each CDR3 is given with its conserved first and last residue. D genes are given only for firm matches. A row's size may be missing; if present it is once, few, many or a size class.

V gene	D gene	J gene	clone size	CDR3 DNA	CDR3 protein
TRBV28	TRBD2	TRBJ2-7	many	TGTGCCAGCAGTCTAAATAGCGGGCCCATCTTTTACGAGCAGTACTTC	CASSLNSGPIFYEQYF
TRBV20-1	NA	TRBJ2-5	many	TGCAGTGCTAGAGAACACAGGATGGAGACCCAGTACTTC	CSAREHRMETQYF
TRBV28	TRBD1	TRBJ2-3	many	TGTGCCAGCAGTTTAAGGACAGGGAGGCTCATCGATACGCAGTATTTT	CASSLRTGRLIDTQYF
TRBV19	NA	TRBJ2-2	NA	TGTGCCAGTAGTATAGATGCGTACACCGGGGAGCTGTTTTTT	CASSIDAYTGELFF
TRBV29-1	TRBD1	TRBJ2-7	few	TGCAGCGTTGGGACAGGGGCTCCCTACGAGCAGTACTTC	CSVGTGAPYEQYF
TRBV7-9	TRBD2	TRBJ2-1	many	TGTGCCAGCAGCGTGACTAGCGGAATCTACAATGAGCAGTTCTTC	CASSVTSGIYNEQFF
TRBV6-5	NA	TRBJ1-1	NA	TGTGTCAGCAGTTATGGCCTTAGGAACACTGAAGGTTTCTTT	CVSSYGLRNTEGFF
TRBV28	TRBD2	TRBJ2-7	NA	TGTGCCAGCAGACTACTAGCGGGAGGTCCCTACGAGCAGTACTTC	CASRLLAGGPYEQYF
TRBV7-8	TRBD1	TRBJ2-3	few	TGTGCCAGCAGCGGTGGACAGGGGGCTGTGCAAACGCAGTATTTT	CASSGGQGAVQTQYF
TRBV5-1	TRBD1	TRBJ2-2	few	TGCGCCAGCAGCAAGGACAGGGCAGACCCCGGGGAGCTGTTTTTT	CASSKDRADPGELFF
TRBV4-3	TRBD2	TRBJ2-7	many	TGCGCCAGCAGCCAAGATCTAGCGGGAGCTTCCTACGAGCAGTACTTC	CASSQDLAGASYEQYF
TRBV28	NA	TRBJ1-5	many	TGTGCCAGCAACGAGGGCGCGAAGGACCAGCCCCAGCATTTT	CASNEGAKDQPQHF
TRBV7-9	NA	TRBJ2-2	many	TGTGCCAGCAGCTCCACTAAGTTCCCCGGGGAGCTGTTTTTT	CASSSTKFPGELFF
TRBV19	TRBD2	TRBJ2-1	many	TGTGCCAGTAGCATTCGGCCGGGACTAGCCCTTTACAATGAGCAGTTCTTC	CASSIRPGLALYNEQFF
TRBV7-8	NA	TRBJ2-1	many	TGTGCCAGCAGCTTAGGGGACCTCTACAATGAGCAGTTCTTC	CASSLGDLYNEQFF
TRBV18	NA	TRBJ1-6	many	TGTGCCAGCTCAGAAGGATCACCCCTCCACTTT	CASSEGSPLHF
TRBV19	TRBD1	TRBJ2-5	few	TGTGCCAGTAGAGGGGGACAGGGTCGCCAAGAGACCCAGTACTTC	CASRGGQGRQETQYF
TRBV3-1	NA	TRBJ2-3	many	TGTGCCAGCAGCCCGTTGATCTCTCGCGCGGCCAGCACAGATACGCAGTATTTT	CASSPLISRAASTDTQYF
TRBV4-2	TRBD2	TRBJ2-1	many	TGTGCCAGCAGCCAAGATCCGACTAGCGGGTCGAGCTCCTACAATGAGCAGTTCTTC	CASSQDPTSGSSSYNEQFF
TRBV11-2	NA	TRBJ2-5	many	TGTGCCAGCAGCTTTAGACTTCGGGAGCCAGGGACCCAGTACTTC	CASSFRLREPGTQYF
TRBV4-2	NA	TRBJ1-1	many	TGTGCCAGCAGCCAAGATCGACAGAGCACTGAAGCTTTCTTT	CASSQDRQSTEAFF
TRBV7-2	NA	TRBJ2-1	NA	TGTGCCAGCAGCCCCCAACATATGGCTTACTCCTACAATGAGCAGTTCTTC	CASSPQHMAYSYNEQFF
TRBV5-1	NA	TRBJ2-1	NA	TGCGCCAGCAGCTTGGGCCGGCGTCCACACAGCCAAGGGAACAATGAGCAGTTCTTC	CASSLGRRPHSQGNNEQFF
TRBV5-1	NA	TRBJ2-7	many	TGCGCCAGCAGCCTGGGGCTGGGGGACGAGCAGTACTTC	CASSLGLGDEQYF
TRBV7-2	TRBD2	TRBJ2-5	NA	TGTGCCAGCAGCCCAGCAACTACGACTAGCGGGAGGCGAGAGACCCAGTACTTC	CASSPATTTSGRRETQYF
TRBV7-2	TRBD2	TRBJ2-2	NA	TGTGCCAGCAGCTTTTCTCGGGGGGAGGGGAGAACCGGGGAGCTGTTTTTT	CASSFSRGEGRTGELFF
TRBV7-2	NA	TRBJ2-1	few	TGTGCCAGCAGTTTCCGACCCCCGGGAACTAACAATGAGCAGTTCTTC	CASSFRPPGTNNEQFF
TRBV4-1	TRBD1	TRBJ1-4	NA	TGCGCCAGCAGCCAAGAAGGGACAGGGTCTGAAAAACTGTTTTTT	CASSQEGTGSEKLFF
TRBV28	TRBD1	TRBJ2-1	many	TGTGCCAGCAGTCAGGGACAGGGGCACAACAATGAGCAGTTCTTC	CASSQGQGHNNEQFF
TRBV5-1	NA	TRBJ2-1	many	TGCGCCAGCAGCTTGGATCCAGGGGGAGCGGGAGCCAATGAGCAGTTCTTC	CASSLDPGGAGANEQFF
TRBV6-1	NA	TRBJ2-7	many	TGTGCCACAGGGGTTCTCCCCTACGAGCAGTACTTC	CATGVLPYEQYF
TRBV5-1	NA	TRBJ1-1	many	TGCGCCAGCAGCTTCGGTCAGACCACTCCCTCGAACACTGAAGCTTTCTTT	CASSFGQTTPSNTEAFF
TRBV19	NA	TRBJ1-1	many	TGTGCCAGTAGTATAAGCCCCCGAGGGACTGAAGCTTTCTTT	CASSISPRGTEAFF
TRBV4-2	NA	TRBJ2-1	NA	TGTGCCAGCAGCCAAGACCTAGCAAATGAGAAGTTCTTC	CASSQDLANEKFF
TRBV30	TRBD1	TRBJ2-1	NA	TGTGCCTGGAGTGTAGGTGGGACAGGGGGGTACAATGAGCAGTTCTTC	CAWSVGGTGGYNEQFF
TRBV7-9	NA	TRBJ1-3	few	TGTGCCAGCAGCTCAGTAGGGGGGTCCTCTGGAAACACCATATATTTT	CASSSVGGSSGNTIYF
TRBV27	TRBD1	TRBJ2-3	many	TGTGCCAGCAGTTCCGGACAGGGGGGTTTCACAGATACGCAGTATTTT	CASSSGQGGFTDTQYF
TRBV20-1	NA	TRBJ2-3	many	TGCAGTATAATTAGCCCGGGCACAGATACGCAGTATTTT	CSIISPGTDTQYF
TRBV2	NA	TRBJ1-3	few	TGTGCCGGTAGTGAACTACATGGGTCTGGAAACACCATATATTTT	CAGSELHGSGNTIYF
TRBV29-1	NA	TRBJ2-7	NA	TGCAGCGTTGCGAACTACGAGCAGTACTTC	CSVANYEQYF
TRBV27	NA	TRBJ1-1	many	TGTGCCAGCAGTTTCTTGGGGGCTCCGAACACTGAAGCTTTCTTT	CASSFLGAPNTEAFF
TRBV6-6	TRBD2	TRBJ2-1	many	TGTGCCAGCAGTTACTCCGGGACTAGCGGGATGGATGAGCAGTTCTTC	CASSYSGTSGMDEQFF
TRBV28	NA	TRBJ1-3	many	TGTGCCAGCAGTTTGATGGGTTCCTCTGGAAACACCATATATTTT	CASSLMGSSGNTIYF
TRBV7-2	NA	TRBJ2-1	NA	TGTGCCAGCAGCTTCGACGTCAAGGTGCAGTTCTTC	CASSFDVKVQFF
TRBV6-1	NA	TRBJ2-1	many	TGTGCCAGCAGTCGGAGAGGACGGCCCTACAATGAGCAGTTCTTC	CASSRRGRPYNEQFF
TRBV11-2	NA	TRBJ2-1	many	TGTGCCAGCAGCTTAGTAGGGGGAGGGACCTACAATGAGCAGTTCTTC	CASSLVGGGTYNEQFF
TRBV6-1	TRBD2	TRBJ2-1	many	TGTGCCAGCACCCGGGGGAAACTAGCGGGCTACAATGAGCAGTTCTTC	CASTRGKLAGYNEQFF
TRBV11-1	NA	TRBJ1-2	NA	TGTGCCAGCAGCCATACCAGGGTTAACTATGGCTACACCTTC	CASSHTRVNYGYTF
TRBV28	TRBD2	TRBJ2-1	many	TGTGCCAGTAGACTAGCGGCTCGTGAGCAGTTCTTC	CASRLAAREQFF
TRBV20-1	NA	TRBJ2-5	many	TGCAGTGCTAACACAGGGGGGGAAGAGACCCAGTACTTC	CSANTGGEETQYF
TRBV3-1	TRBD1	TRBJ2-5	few	TGTGCCAGCAGGTCCGGGACAGGGGGACAAGAGACCCAGTACTTC	CASRSGTGGQETQYF
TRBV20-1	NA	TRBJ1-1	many	TGCAGTGCTAGAGTAGGGGGGAACACTGAAGCTTTCTTT	CSARVGGNTEAFF